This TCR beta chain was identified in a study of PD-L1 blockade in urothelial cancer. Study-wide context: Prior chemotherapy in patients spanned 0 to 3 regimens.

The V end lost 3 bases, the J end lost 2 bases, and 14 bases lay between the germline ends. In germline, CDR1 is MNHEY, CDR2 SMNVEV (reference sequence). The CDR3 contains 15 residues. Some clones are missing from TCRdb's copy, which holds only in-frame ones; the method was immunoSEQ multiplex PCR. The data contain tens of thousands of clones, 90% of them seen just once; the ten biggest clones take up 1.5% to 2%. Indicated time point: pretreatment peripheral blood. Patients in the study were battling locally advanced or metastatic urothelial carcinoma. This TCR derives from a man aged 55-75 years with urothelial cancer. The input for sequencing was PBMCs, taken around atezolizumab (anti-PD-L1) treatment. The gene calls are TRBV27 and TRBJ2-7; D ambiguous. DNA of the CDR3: TGTGCCAGCAGTTTGGGCAGCCCAGGTCCCTACGAGCAGTACTTC. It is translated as CASSLGSPGPYEQYF.